The present TCR beta chain was sequenced within a study of blood T cell repertoires in COVID-19. Clones were read by immunoSEQ multiplex PCR, and TCRdb kept only the in-frame ones, dropping some. The sample has 380,000 or so clones, over 65% seen once. The CDR3 has 15 amino acids. The germline V gene encodes CDR1 KGHSH and CDR2 LQKENI. Trimming cost V 4 bases and J 5 bases; bases outside gene matches: 9. The chain employs TRBV18 and TRBJ2-7; 9 positions agree with TRBD1. Sequencing used peripheral blood. The origin of this receptor is a human donor with acute or convalescent COVID-19. The donor label of this sample is uncertain. The CDR3 spells CASSLAGTGINEQYF. The CDR3 region has the DNA TGTGCCAGCTCACTCGCCGGGACAGGGATCAACGAGCAGTACTTC.